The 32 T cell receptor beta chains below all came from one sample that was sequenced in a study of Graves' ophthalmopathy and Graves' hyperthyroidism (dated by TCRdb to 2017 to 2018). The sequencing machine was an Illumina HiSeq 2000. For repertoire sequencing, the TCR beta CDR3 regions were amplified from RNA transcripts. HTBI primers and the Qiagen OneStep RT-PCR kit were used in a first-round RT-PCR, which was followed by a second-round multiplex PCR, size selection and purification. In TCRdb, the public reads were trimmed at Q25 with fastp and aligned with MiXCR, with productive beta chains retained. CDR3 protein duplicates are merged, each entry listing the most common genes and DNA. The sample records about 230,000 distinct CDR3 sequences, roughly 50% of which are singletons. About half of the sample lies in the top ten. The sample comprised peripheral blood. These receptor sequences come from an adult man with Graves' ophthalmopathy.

CDR3 sequence reads: CASSKTGGDGYTF. CDR3 sequence (DNA): TGTGCCAGCAGTAAGACAGGGGGCGATGGCTACACCTTC. The rearrangement joins TRBV28 to TRBJ1-2, with 10 bases fitting TRBD1. The V gene's germline CDR1 is MDHEN and CDR2 SYDVKM. J was trimmed by 6 bases and V by 5 bases; bases with no gene match: 3. This CDR3 is 13 amino acids long.

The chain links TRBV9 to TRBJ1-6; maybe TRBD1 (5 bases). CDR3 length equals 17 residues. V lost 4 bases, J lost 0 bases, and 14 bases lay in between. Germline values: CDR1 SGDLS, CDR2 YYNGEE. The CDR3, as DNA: TGTGCCAGCAGCCCCCTCCGGGGCCGCTCCTATAATTCACCCCTCCACTTT. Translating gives CASSPLRGRSYNSPLHF. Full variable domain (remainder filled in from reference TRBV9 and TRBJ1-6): DSGVTQTPKHLITATGQRVTLRCSPRSGDLSVYWYQQSLDQGLQFLIQYYNGEERAKGNILERFSAQQFPDLHSELNLSSLELGDSALYFCASSPLRGRSYNSPLHFGNGTRLTVT.

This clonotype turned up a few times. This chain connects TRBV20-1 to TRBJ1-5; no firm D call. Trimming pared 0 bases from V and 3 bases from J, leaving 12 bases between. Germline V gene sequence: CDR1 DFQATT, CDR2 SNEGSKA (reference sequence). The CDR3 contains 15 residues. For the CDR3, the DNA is TGCAGTGCTAGAGACGAGTATGGAGCCAATCAGCCCCAGCATTTT. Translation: CSARDEYGANQPQHF.

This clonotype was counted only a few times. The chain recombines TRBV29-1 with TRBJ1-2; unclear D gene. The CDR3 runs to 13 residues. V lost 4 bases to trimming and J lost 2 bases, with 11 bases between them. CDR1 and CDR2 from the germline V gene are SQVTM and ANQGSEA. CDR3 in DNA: TGCAGCGTTGTCCCGACCAAGAACTATGGCTACACCTTC. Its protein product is CSVVPTKNYGYTF.

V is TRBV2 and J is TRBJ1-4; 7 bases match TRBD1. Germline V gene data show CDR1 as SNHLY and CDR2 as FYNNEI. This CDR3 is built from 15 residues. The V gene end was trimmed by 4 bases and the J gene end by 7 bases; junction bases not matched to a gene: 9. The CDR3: CASSGNRGRSEKLFF. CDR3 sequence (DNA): TGTGCCAGCAGTGGAAACAGGGGACGCAGTGAAAAACTGTTTTTT.

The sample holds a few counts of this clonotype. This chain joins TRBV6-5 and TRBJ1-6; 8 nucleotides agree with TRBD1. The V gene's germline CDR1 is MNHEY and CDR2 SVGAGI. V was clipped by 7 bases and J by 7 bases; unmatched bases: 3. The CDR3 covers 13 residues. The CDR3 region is CASTGQGNSPLHF. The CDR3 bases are TGTGCCAGCACCGGACAGGGAAATTCACCCCTCCACTTT.

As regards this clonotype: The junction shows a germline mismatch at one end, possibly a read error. The CDR3 DNA reads TGTGCCAGCAGCGTAGAAGCGGGGGTTACCTACGGGCAGTACTTC. This codes for CASSVEAGVTYGQYF. V usage is TRBV9 and J usage is TRBJ2-7; 8 nucleotides agree with TRBD2. The CDR3 spans 15 residues. Per germline, CDR1 SGDLS and CDR2 YYNGEE.

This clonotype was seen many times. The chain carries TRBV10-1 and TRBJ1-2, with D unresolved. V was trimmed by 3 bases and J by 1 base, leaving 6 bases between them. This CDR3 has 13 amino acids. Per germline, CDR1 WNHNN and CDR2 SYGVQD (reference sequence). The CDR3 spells CASSEALNYGYTF. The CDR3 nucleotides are TGCGCCAGCAGTGAAGCCCTTAACTATGGCTACACCTTC.

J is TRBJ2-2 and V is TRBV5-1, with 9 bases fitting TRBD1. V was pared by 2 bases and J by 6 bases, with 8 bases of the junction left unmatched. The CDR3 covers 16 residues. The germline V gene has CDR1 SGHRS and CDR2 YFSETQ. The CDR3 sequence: CASSFQGQGSSGELFF. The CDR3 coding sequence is TGCGCCAGCAGCTTTCAGGGACAGGGAAGTTCCGGGGAGCTGTTTTTT.

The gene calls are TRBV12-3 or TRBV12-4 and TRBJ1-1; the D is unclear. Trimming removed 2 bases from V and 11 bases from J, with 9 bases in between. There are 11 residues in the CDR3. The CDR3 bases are TGTGCCAGCAGTTTAAGAGGTTCGGCTTTCTTT. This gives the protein CASSLRGSAFF.

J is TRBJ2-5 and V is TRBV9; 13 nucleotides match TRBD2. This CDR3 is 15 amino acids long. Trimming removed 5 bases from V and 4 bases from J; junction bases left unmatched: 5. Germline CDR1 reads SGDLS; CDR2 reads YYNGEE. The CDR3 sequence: CASSPRLAGGETQYF. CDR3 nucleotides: TGTGCCAGCAGTCCGAGACTAGCGGGAGGAGAGACCCAGTACTTC.

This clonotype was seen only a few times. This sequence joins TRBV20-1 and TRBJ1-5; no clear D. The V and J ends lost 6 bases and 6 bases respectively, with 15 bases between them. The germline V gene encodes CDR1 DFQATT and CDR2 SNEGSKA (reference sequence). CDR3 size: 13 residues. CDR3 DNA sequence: TGCAGTGCCGGAAATGCGGGTAGTCAGCCCCAGCATTTT. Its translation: CSAGNAGSQPQHF.

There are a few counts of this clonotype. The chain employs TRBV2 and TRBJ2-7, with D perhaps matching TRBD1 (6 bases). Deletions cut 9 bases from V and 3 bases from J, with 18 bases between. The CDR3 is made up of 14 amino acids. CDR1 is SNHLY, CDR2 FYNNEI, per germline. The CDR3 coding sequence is TGTGCCAGGCCGAAGCCGGGACAATTCTACGAGCAGTACTTC. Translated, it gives CARPKPGQFYEQYF.

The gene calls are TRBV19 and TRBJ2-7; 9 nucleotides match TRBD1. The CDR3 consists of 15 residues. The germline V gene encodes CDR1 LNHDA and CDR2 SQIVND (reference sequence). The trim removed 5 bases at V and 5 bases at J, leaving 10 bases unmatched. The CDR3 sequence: CASSFQGQGPDEQYF. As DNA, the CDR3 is TGTGCCAGTAGTTTCCAGGGACAGGGTCCGGACGAGCAGTACTTC.

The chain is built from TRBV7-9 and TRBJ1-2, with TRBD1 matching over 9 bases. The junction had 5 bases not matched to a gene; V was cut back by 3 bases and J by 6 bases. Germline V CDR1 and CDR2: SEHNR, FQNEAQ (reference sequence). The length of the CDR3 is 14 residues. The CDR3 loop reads CASSFTDRGNGYTF. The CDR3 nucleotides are TGTGCCAGCAGCTTCACGGACAGGGGTAATGGCTACACCTTC. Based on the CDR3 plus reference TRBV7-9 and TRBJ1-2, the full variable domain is DTGVSQNPRHKITKRGQNVTFRCDPISEHNRLYWYRQTLGQGPEFLTYFQNEAQLEKSRLLSDRFSAERPKGSFSTLEIQRTEQGDSAMYLCASSFTDRGNGYTFGSGTRLTVV.

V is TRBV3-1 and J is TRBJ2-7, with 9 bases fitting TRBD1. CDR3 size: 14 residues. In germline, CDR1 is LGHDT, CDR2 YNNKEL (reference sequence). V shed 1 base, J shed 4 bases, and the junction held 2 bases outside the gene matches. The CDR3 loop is CASSQVGTGYEQYF. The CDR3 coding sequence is TGTGCCAGCAGCCAAGTAGGGACAGGGTACGAGCAGTACTTC.

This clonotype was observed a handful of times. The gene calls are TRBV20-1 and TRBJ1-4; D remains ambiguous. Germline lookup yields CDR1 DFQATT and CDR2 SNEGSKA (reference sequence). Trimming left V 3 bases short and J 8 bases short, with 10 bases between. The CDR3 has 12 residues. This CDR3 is CSARGASEKLFF. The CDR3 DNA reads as TGCAGTGCTAGGGGAGCGTCGGAAAAACTGTTTTTT.

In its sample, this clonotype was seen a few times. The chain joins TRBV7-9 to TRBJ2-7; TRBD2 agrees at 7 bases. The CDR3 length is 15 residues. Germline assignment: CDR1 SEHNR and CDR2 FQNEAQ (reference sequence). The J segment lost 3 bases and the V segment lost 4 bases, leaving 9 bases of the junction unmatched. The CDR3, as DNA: TGTGCCAGCAGCTCCCTCCGCGGGGGTCACTACGAGCAGTACTTC. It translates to CASSSLRGGHYEQYF.

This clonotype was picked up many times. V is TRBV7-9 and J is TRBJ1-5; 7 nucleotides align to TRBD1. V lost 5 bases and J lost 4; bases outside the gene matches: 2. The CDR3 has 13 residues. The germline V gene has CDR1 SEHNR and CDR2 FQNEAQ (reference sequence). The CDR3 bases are TGTGCCAGCAGCCTGGACAGGAATCAGCCCCAGCATTTT. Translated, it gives CASSLDRNQPQHF. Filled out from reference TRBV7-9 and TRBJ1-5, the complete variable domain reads DTGVSQNPRHKITKRGQNVTFRCDPISEHNRLYWYRQTLGQGPEFLTYFQNEAQLEKSRLLSDRFSAERPKGSFSTLEIQRTEQGDSAMYLCASSLDRNQPQHFGDGTRLSIL.

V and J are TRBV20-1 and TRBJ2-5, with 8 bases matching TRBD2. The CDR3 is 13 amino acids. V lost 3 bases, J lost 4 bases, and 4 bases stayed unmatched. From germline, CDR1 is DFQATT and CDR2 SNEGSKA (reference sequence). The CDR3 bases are TGCAGTGCTAGCGGGGGGGCTCGAGAGACCCAGTACTTC. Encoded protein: CSASGGARETQYF.

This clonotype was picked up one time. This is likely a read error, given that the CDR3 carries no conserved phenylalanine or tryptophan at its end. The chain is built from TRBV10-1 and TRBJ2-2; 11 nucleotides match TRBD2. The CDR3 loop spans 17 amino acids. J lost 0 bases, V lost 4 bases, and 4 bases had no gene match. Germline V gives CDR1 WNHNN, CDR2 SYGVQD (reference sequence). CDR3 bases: TGCGCCAGCAGTGCGCTAGCGGGGGGCGCGAACACCGGGGAGCTGTTTTCT. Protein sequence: CASSALAGGANTGELFS.

CDR3 sequence reads: CASSASGNMNTEAFF. As DNA, the CDR3 is TGTGCCAGCAGCGCGTCTGGGAACATGAACACTGAAGCTTTCTTT. The chain has TRBV9 and TRBJ1-1; no definite D call. The V gene's germline CDR1 is SGDLS and CDR2 YYNGEE. V lost 3 bases, J lost 0 bases, and 12 bases lay in between. CDR3 length equals 15 residues. Full variable domain (remainder filled in from reference TRBV9 and TRBJ1-1): DSGVTQTPKHLITATGQRVTLRCSPRSGDLSVYWYQQSLDQGLQFLIQYYNGEERAKGNILERFSAQQFPDLHSELNLSSLELGDSALYFCASSASGNMNTEAFFGQGTRLTVV.

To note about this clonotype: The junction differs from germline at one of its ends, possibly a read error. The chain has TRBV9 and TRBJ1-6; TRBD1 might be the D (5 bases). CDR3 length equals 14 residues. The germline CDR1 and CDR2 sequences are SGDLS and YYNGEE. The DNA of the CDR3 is TGTGCCAGCAGTTCGACAGTTGATAATCCACCCCTCCACTTT. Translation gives CASSSTVDNPPLHF.

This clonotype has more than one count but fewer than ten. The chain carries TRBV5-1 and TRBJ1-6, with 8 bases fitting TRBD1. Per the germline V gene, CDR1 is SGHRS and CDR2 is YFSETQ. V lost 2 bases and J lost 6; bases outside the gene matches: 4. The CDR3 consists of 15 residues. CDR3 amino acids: CASSLATGGNSPLHF. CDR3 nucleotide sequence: TGCGCCAGCAGCTTAGCAACAGGGGGTAATTCACCCCTCCACTTT.

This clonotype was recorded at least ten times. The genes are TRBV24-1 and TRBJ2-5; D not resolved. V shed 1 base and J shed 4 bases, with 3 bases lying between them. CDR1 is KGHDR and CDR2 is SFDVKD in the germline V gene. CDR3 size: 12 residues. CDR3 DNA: TGTGCCACCAGTGATTTCGGAGAGACCCAGTACTTC. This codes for CATSDFGETQYF.

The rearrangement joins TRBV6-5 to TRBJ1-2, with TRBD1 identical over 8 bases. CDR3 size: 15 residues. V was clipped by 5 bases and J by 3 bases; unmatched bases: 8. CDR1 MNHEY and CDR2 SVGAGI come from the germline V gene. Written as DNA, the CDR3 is TGTGCCAGCAGTGATGGGGACAGGAGGGACTATGGCTACACCTTC. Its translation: CASSDGDRRDYGYTF.

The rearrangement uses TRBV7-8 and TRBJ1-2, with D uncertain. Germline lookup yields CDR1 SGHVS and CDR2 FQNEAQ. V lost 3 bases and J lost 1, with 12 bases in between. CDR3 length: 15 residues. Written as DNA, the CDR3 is TGTGCCAGCAGCTTGGGTCCGGGTATTAACTATGGCTACACCTTC. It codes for CASSLGPGINYGYTF.

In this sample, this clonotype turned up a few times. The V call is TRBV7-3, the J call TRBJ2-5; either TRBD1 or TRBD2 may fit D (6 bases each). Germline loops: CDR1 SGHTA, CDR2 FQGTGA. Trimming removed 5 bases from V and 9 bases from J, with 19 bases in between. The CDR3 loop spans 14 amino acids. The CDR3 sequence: CASSPRANREAQYF. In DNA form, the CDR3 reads TGTGCCAGCAGCCCCCGTGCGAACAGGGAGGCCCAGTACTTC.

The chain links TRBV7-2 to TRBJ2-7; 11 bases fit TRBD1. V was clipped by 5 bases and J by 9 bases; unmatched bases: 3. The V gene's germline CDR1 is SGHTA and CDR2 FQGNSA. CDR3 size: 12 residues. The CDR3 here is CASSAGQGAQYF. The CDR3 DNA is TGTGCCAGCAGCGCCGGACAGGGGGCGCAGTACTTC.

CDR3 loop: CASSLGTVNYGYTF. CDR3 nucleotides: TGCGCCAGCAGCTTGGGGACGGTTAACTATGGCTACACCTTC. This rearrangement joins TRBV5-1 to TRBJ1-2; no definite D call. Germline V lookup: CDR1 SGHRS, CDR2 YFSETQ. The ends were cut back, 0 bases at V and 1 base at J, with 7 bases in the middle. This CDR3 spans 14 amino acids.

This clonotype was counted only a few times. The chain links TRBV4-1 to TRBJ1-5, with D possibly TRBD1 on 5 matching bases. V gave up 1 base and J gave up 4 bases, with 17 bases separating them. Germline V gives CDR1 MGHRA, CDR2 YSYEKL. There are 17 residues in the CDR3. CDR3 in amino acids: CASSQGLGLGRNQPQHF. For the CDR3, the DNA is TGCGCCAGCAGCCAAGGTCTGGGACTCGGGCGTAATCAGCCCCAGCATTTT.

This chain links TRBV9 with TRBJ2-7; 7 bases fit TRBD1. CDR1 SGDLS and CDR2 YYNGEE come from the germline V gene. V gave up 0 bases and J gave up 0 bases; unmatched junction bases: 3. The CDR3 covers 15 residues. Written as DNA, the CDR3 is TGTGCCAGCAGCGTAGATAACAGGGGCTCCTACGAGCAGTACTTC. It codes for CASSVDNRGSYEQYF.